This record covers a single T cell receptor beta chain. The antigen remains unidentified. This sample was taken from a study of shared clonotypes between healthy human individuals. Study overall: Three plates were used per donor for CD4 naive, three for CD4 memory, two for CD8 naive and one for CD8 memory.

Donation came from healthy HIV-negative adults that had no recent acute infections or vaccinations. Produced via immunoSEQ multiplex PCR; TCRdb's table is partial and in-frame only. The sample includes about 1 million clones, 78% of them seen just once. Study-wide findings and caveats: Memory subsets generally showed lower estimated richness than naive subsets.

This CDR3 spans 14 amino acids. V shed 0 bases and J shed 5 bases, with 10 bases lying between them. In germline, CDR1 is SGDLS, CDR2 YYNGEE. The source material was memory CD4+ T cells from PBMCs. As for subset: CD45RA-negative fraction. This TCR was sampled from a man between 18 and 35 years old in good health. Some clones in this sample may be carry-over from other donors' samples. The V and J genes are TRBV9 and TRBJ2-3; tentatively, D is TRBD2 (6 bases). DNA for the CDR3: TGTGCCAGCAGCGTAGTGGGAGGTCGAGATACGCAGTATTTT. Its protein product is CASSVVGGRDTQYF.